One sample yielded the 17 T cell receptor beta chains listed below, sequenced in a study of T cells after yellow fever vaccination. TCRdb called the 5' RACE reads again in MiXCR, with one record for every CDR3 protein. The data show around 310,000 distinct CDR3 sequences, 7.5% to 9% seen once. Sequenced material: PBMCs, taken on the day of the first yellow fever vaccination. These TCRs come from a man younger than 35 who received the YFV17D yellow fever vaccine.

The rearrangement links TRBV5-1 to TRBJ1-4; D not resolved. Per the germline V gene, CDR1 is SGHRS and CDR2 is YFSETQ. Trimming took off 0 bases at V and 0 bases at J, with 6 bases between the two ends. The CDR3 spans 15 residues. In nucleotides, the CDR3 is TGCGCCAGCAGCTTGGTTCCAGCAACTAATGAAAAACTGTTTTTT. Its translation: CASSLVPATNEKLFF. The entire variable domain, with the rest obtained from reference TRBV5-1 and TRBJ1-4, is as follows: KAGVTQTPRYLIKTRGQQVTLSCSPISGHRSVSWYQQTPGQGLQFLFEYFSETQRNKGNFPGRFSGRQFSNSRSEMNVSTLELGDSALYLCASSLVPATNEKLFFGSGTQLSVL.

The chain has TRBV29-1 and TRBJ2-2; 7 bases are shared with TRBD1. V lost 7 bases, J lost 4 bases, and 6 bases stayed unmatched. Germline CDR1 reads SQVTM; CDR2 reads ANQGSEA. The CDR3 loop spans 13 amino acids. The CDR3 DNA follows: TGCAGCGCCACACAGGGGCTCACCGGGGAGCTGTTTTTT. Translated: CSATQGLTGELFF.

The chain carries TRBV5-1 and TRBJ1-1; TRBD1 agrees at 7 bases. Germline V gene sequence: CDR1 SGHRS, CDR2 YFSETQ. V gave up 0 bases and J gave up 11 bases; unmatched junction bases: 10. CDR3 length equals 14 residues. CDR3 nucleotides: TGCGCCAGCAGCTTGGTTTCCGACAGGGAAAGGGCTTTCTTT. This encodes CASSLVSDRERAFF.

The chain recombines TRBV9 with TRBJ2-3; 10 bases line up with TRBD2. CDR1 and CDR2 from the germline V gene are SGDLS and YYNGEE. There are 16 residues in the CDR3. J lost 5 bases, V lost 0 bases, and 6 bases had no gene match. The CDR3 region is CASSVASGGAGDTQYF. The CDR3 coding sequence is TGTGCCAGCAGCGTAGCCAGCGGGGGGGCCGGAGATACGCAGTATTTT.

The table lists this clonotype with a few counts. The chain recombines TRBV11-1 with TRBJ1-2; D unresolved. CDR3 length: 15 amino acids. V lost 2 bases, J lost 4 bases, and 14 bases lay in between. Germline V CDR1 and CDR2: SGHAT, FQDESV (reference sequence). CDR3 sequence reads: CASSLSGPPLYGYTF. CDR3 DNA: TGTGCCAGCAGCTTATCGGGTCCTCCCCTCTATGGCTACACCTTC.

V and J are TRBV5-6 and TRBJ2-7; 9 bases map to TRBD1. CDR3 length: 14 amino acids. V lost 2 bases to trimming and J lost 4 bases; unmatched junction nucleotides: 4. Germline lookup yields CDR1 SGHDT and CDR2 YYEEEE. DNA for the CDR3: TGTGCCAGCAGCTTACAGGGGGCTTGGTACGAGCAGTACTTC. This gives the protein CASSLQGAWYEQYF. Drawing the rest from reference TRBV5-6 and TRBJ2-7, the complete variable domain is DAGVTQSPTHLIKTRGQQVTLRCSPKSGHDTVSWYQQALGQGPQFIFQYYEEEERQRGNFPDRFSGHQFPNYSSELNVNALLLGDSALYLCASSLQGAWYEQYFGPGTRLTVT.

This clonotype was detected ten times or more. The chain has TRBV13 and TRBJ2-4, with 8 nucleotides matching TRBD1. In germline, CDR1 is PRHDT, CDR2 FYEKMQ (reference sequence). V lost 3 bases, J lost 6 bases, and 4 bases stayed unmatched. CDR3 length: 14 amino acids. The CDR3 coding sequence is TGTGCCAGCAGCTTCCGACAGGGGAGAAACATTCAGTACTTC. Its protein product is CASSFRQGRNIQYF.

The chain uses TRBV15 and TRBJ2-2, with D perhaps TRBD2 (5 bases). CDR1 is LNHNV, CDR2 YYDKDF, per germline (reference sequence). The CDR3 contains 15 residues. Trimming took off 1 base at V and 7 bases at J, with 13 bases between the two ends. The CDR3 DNA follows: TGTGCCACCAGCAGAGCGGGGAGTCTTATCGGGGAGCTGTTTTTT. Protein product: CATSRAGSLIGELFF.

This clonotype has just a few counts. The genes are TRBV24-1 and TRBJ2-1, with D possibly matching TRBD1 (6 bases). The CDR3 consists of 17 residues. Trimming took 1 base from V and 0 from J, leaving 12 bases between them. In germline, CDR1 is KGHDR, CDR2 SFDVKD. CDR3 in amino acids: CATSDFAGASSYNEQFF. As DNA, the CDR3 is TGTGCCACCAGTGATTTCGCAGGGGCTAGCTCCTACAATGAGCAGTTCTTC.

This clonotype was seen many times. The V call is TRBV5-1, the J call TRBJ1-1, with D tentatively TRBD1 (5 bases). Germline loops: CDR1 SGHRS, CDR2 YFSETQ. This CDR3 has 13 amino acids. V was shortened by 4 bases and J by 4 bases, with 11 bases between the two germline ends. CDR3 sequence: CASSPGTTTEAFF. CDR3 bases: TGCGCCAGCAGCCCTGGGACCACCACTGAAGCTTTCTTT. Full variable domain (missing parts from reference TRBV5-1 and TRBJ1-1): KAGVTQTPRYLIKTRGQQVTLSCSPISGHRSVSWYQQTPGQGLQFLFEYFSETQRNKGNFPGRFSGRQFSNSRSEMNVSTLELGDSALYLCASSPGTTTEAFFGQGTRLTVV.

The chain joins TRBV5-4 to TRBJ2-1; 10 bases are shared with TRBD2. This CDR3 has 17 amino acids. From germline, CDR1 is SGHNT and CDR2 YYREEE (reference sequence). V shed 4 bases and J 4 bases; nucleotides not matched to a gene: 11. In DNA form, the CDR3 reads TGTGCCAGCAGCCCCACCCCACTAGCGGGGACATACAATGAGCAGTTCTTC. Its translation: CASSPTPLAGTYNEQFF.

The rearrangement uses TRBV4-2 and TRBJ2-3; D is undetermined. The CDR3 is 16 residues long. Trimming shortened V by 0 bases and J by 0 bases, and 10 bases separated the two germline ends. Germline-derived CDR1 and CDR2 are LGHNA and YNFKEQ. The DNA of the CDR3 is TGTGCCAGCAGCCAAGAATCTCAGGTTAGCACAGATACGCAGTATTTT. Translating gives CASSQESQVSTDTQYF.

The sample holds many counts of this clonotype. This rearrangement joins TRBV7-2 to TRBJ2-7; D might be TRBD2 (6 bases). This CDR3 has 13 residues. Trimming took 4 bases from V and 3 from J, leaving 10 bases between them. Germline lookup yields CDR1 SGHTA and CDR2 FQGNSA. This CDR3 reads CASSSSVSYEQYF. DNA of the CDR3: TGTGCCAGCAGCTCTAGCGTCAGCTACGAGCAGTACTTC.

In its sample, this clonotype was seen a few times. This chain joins TRBV5-1 and TRBJ1-5, with D perhaps TRBD1 (5 bases). This CDR3 spans 15 amino acids. V lost 4 bases, J lost 5 bases, and 16 bases lay in between. Germline CDR1 reads SGHRS; CDR2 reads YFSETQ. CDR3 DNA: TGCGCCAGCAGCGCGGCCCCGGGGGGGGATCAGCCCCAGCATTTT. Its translation is CASSAAPGGDQPQHF.

This clonotype was seen a few times. The V gene is TRBV28, the J gene TRBJ1-1, with D unresolved. This CDR3 comprises 13 residues. The V gene lost 3 bases and the J gene lost 4 bases, with 9 bases spanning the gap. Germline assignment: CDR1 MDHEN and CDR2 SYDVKM. The CDR3 loop is CASSLPVPTEAFF. The CDR3 nucleotides are TGTGCCAGCAGTTTGCCCGTTCCCACTGAAGCTTTCTTT.

This clonotype was counted only a few times. The rearrangement joins TRBV4-3 to TRBJ2-3; 7 positions agree with TRBD1. The CDR3 runs 18 residues. Germline loops: CDR1 LGHNA, CDR2 YSLEER. V lost 0 bases to trimming and J lost 3 bases; unmatched junction nucleotides: 12. DNA for the CDR3: TGCGCCAGCAGCCAAGATATAAAGGGGGCGATAGTAACAGATACGCAGTATTTT. Its translation is CASSQDIKGAIVTDTQYF.

The chain is built from TRBV29-1 and TRBJ1-1; D is unclear. The CDR3 consists of 10 residues. The germline gives CDR1 SQVTM, CDR2 ANQGSEA. With 7 bases removed from V and 6 bases from J, the gap between germline ends came to 9 bases. The CDR3 reads CSGGGSEAFF. The CDR3 nucleotides read TGCAGCGGTGGCGGCTCTGAAGCTTTCTTT. Full variable domain (remainder filled in from reference TRBV29-1 and TRBJ1-1): SAVISQKPSRDICQRGTSLTIQCQVDSQVTMMFWYRQQPGQSLTLIATANQGSEATYESGFVIDKFPISRPNLTFSTLTVSNMSPEDSSIYLCSGGGSEAFFGQGTRLTVV.